This T cell receptor beta chain originates from a study of cytomegalovirus exposure and HLA in healthy donors. The CDR3 runs to 18 residues. From germline, CDR1 is SGHNT and CDR2 YENEEA. After removal of 4 bases from V and 2 bases from J, the junction contained 10 bases not matched to a gene. 60 Vbeta and 13 Jbeta primers were used in PCR. Original handling: The authors later counted about 80 million unique TCR beta chains, approximately 12 million of them shared. Using immunoSEQ multiplex PCR, the repertoire was profiled, and TCRdb retains in-frame clones only, with some absent. The V and J calls and clone size were taken over from that table, and D and trimming were inferred from the DNA. The data contain some 130,000 clones, 55% to 75% of them singletons.

Sequencing input: PBMCs. The rearrangement joins TRBV11-3 to TRBJ2-2; 10 bases agree with TRBD1. The source of this sequence is a man aged 50 or older in good health and CMV-seropositive. CDR3 DNA: TGTGCCAGCAGCTCTCGATTGGGGACAGGGGACAACACCGGGGAGCTGTTTTTT. It encodes CASSSRLGTGDNTGELFF.